The T cell receptor (beta chain) under discussion was sequenced for a study of human T cells and chemical hapten exposure. About the study: Per-sample TCR yield variability stemmed mainly from small pooled library volume differences.

Germline trimming cut 6 bases from V and 3 bases from J; bases unmatched to any gene: 8. The germline CDR1 and CDR2 sequences are MNHEY and SMNVEV (reference sequence). This CDR3 region has 15 residues. There are many counts of this clonotype. What it recognizes is unknown. Points from the study as a whole: With regard to DPC sensitization, TCRs above 1 in 1000 frequency did not change.

For the library, individual cDNA molecules each received unique molecular identifiers. Per the study methods: Sample TCR totals centred on a median of approximately 95,000, ranging about 20,000 to 700,000. Each CDR3 protein gets one entry after TCRdb re-called the RACE reads with MiXCR. The V and J calls were not made by the authors but by TCRdb's processing. The sample records 30,000 to 35,000 distinct CDR3 sequences, roughly 5.4% being singletons. Regarding time point: healthy volunteer bleed at 6 weeks. It was from unfractionated whole blood that total RNA was extracted. The chain has TRBV27 and TRBJ2-1; 7 bases map to TRBD1. Sequenced sample: whole blood. The receptor's source is a human donor in good health. Some clones in this sample may be carry-over from other donors' samples. The CDR3 reads CASSIDRVYYNEQFF. The CDR3 DNA follows: TGTGCCAGCAGCATCGACAGGGTTTACTACAATGAGCAGTTCTTC.